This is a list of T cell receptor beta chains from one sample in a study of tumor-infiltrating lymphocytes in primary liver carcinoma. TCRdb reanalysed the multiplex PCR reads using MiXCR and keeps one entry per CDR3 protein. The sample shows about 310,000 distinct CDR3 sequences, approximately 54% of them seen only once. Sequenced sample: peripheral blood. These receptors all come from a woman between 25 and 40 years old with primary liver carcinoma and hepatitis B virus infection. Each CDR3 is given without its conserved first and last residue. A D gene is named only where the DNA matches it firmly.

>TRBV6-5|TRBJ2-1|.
ASSFRGSSGFYNEQF
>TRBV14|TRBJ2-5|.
ASSQGPRQDQETQC
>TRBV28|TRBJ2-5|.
ASSPTEWGETQY
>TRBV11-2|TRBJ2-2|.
ASGLVRCGEMF
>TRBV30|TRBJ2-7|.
AWSVRGTVTYEQY
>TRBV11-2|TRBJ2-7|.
ASSPLYEQY
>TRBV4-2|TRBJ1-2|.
ASRQGQGPNYGYT
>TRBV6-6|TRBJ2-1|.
ASSYRRDEQF
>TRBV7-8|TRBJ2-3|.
ASSSLKDGSTDTQY
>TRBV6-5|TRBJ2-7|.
ASSYSPQAYEQY
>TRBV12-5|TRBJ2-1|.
ASGKTTPSYNEQF
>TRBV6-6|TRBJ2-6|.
VSRFNRVGANVLS
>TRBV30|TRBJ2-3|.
AWSVQNAILTDTQY
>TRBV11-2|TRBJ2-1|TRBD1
ANSLGGTGHYNEQF
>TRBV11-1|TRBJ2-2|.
ACSLAGNTGELF
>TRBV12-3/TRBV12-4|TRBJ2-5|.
ASWAQGKRETQY
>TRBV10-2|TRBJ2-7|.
ASSEQHPRYHEQY
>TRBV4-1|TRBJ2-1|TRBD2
ASTSTSGSSVEQF
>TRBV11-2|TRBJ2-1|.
AISPQLISYNEQF
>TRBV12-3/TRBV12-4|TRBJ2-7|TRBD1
ASSRDRGSEQY
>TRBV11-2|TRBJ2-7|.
VSSLDPGAYKQY
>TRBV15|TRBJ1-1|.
ATSRNTEAF
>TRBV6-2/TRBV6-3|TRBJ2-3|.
ASSPGRRSTDTQY
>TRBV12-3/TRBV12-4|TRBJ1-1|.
ASSGQETAEAF
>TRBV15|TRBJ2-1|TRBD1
ATSSRDRGNEQF
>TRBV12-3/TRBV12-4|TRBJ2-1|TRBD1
ASSLGQGSLGRGEQF
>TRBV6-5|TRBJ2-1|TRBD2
ASSYRGLTGDNEQF
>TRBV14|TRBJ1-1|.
ASSQGLGRVNTEAF
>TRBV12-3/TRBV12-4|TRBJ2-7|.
ASRQGTGSPYEQY
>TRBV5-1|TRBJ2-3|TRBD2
ASSFWGGSTDTQY